Sequencing of this TCR beta chain was carried out in a study of blood T cell repertoires in COVID-19. Study background: Samples of COVID-19 (acute and convalescent) were obtained from the United States, Italy and Spain. The cDNA or gDNA used as material had been derived from T cells, B-cell-depleted T cells, or PBMCs.

Germline loops: CDR1 SEHNR, CDR2 FQNEAQ (reference sequence). This CDR3 spans 12 amino acids. Trimming cost V 5 bases and J 1 base, with 3 bases left between them. Methods used by the authors: It was from reference gene primer amplification that nucleated cell counts were estimated. Sequenced by immunoSEQ multiplex PCR; TCRdb stores in-frame clones only, minus some. V and J calls and clone size are as listed in that table; D and trimming were resolved from the DNA. Of roughly 100,000 clones in the sample, roughly 90% were seen once. The genes are TRBV7-9 and TRBJ2-1; D remains ambiguous. The receptor comes from a human donor in a cohort sampled during active COVID-19. The specimen was peripheral blood. This CDR3 reads CASSRSYNEQFF. The CDR3 nucleotides read TGTGCCAGCAGCCGGTCCTACAATGAGCAGTTCTTC.